This T cell receptor beta chain came from a study of CD8+ T cells in alopecia areata. Trimming pared 0 bases from V and 3 bases from J, leaving 9 bases between. In germline, CDR1 is GTSNPN, CDR2 SVGIG (reference sequence). The CDR3 has 13 residues. Extraction of RNA preceded its reverse transcription into cDNA, which served as the sequencing template. Profiling relied on immunoSEQ multiplex PCR, and the TCRdb table lists in-frame clones only, not all of them. The sample has about 150,000 clones, 40% to 65% seen once. The clonotype comes from a human donor with alopecia areata. The chain is built from TRBV30 and TRBJ2-7; tentatively, D is TRBD2 (5 bases). Sequences were derived from CD8+ T cells sorted from blood, sampled at week 0. The CDR3 sequence is CAWSVSGNYEQYF. The CDR3 coding sequence is TGTGCCTGGAGTGTCTCGGGAAACTACGAGCAGTACTTC.